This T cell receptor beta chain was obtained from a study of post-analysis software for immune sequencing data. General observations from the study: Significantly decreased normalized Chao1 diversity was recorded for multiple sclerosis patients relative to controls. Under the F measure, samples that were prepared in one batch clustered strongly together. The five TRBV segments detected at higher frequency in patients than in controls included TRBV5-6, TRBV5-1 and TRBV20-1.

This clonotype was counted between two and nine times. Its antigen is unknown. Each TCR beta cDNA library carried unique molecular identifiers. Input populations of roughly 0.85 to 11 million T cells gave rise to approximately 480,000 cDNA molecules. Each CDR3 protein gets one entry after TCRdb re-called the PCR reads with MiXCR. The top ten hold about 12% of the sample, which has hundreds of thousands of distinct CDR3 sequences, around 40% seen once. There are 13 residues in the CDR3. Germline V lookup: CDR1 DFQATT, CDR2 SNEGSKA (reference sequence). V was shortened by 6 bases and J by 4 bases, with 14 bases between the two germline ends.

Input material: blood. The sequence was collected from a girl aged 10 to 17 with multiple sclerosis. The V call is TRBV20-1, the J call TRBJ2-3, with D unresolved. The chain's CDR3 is CSALPPPADTQYF. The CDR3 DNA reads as TGCAGTGCGCTCCCGCCACCGGCAGATACGCAGTATTTT.